A single sample is the source of the 21 T cell receptor beta chains below, sequenced in a study of blood T cell repertoires in COVID-19. TCRdb's copy holds only in-frame clones and misses some; the assay was immunoSEQ multiplex PCR. Counted here are around 200,000 clones, roughly 76% occurring once; the ten biggest clones make up roughly 5%. Sequenced: peripheral blood. The receptors were sampled from a human donor in a cohort sampled during active COVID-19.

CDR3 region: CASSQDPGWRRLSGANVLTF. The CDR3 DNA reads TGCGCCAGCAGCCAAGATCCGGGGTGGCGACGGCTCTCTGGGGCCAACGTCCTGACTTTC. This chain connects TRBV4-3 to TRBJ2-6, with D perhaps TRBD2 (5 bases). The CDR3 loop spans 20 amino acids. V was trimmed by 0 bases and J by 0 bases, leaving 18 bases between them. Per the germline V gene, CDR1 is LGHNA and CDR2 is YSLEER.

V is TRBV9 and J is TRBJ2-2, with 7 positions matching TRBD2. Trimming cost V 6 bases and J 5 bases; bases outside gene matches: 7. Germline loops: CDR1 SGDLS, CDR2 YYNGEE. CDR3 length: 14 amino acids. CDR3 in amino acids: CASNRGGNTGELFF. CDR3 in DNA: TGTGCCAGCAATCGGGGAGGGAATACCGGGGAGCTGTTTTTT.

The chain combines TRBV19 with TRBJ2-7, with D unclear. From germline, CDR1 is LNHDA and CDR2 SQIVND (reference sequence). The CDR3 length is 14 residues. Trimming removed 5 bases from V and 0 bases from J, with 11 bases in between. The CDR3 nucleotides are TGTGCCAGTAGTGTGGGCAGCCTCTCCTACGAGCAGTACTTC. Translating it yields CASSVGSLSYEQYF.

This clone showed up just a few times. The chain carries TRBV11-2 and TRBJ1-1; TRBD1 matches at 11 bases. Germline V gives CDR1 SGHAT, CDR2 FQNNGV. The length of the CDR3 is 15 residues. Germline trimming cut 5 bases from V and 5 bases from J; bases unmatched to any gene: 7. The CDR3 is CASSPYGTGGTEAFF. The CDR3 DNA reads as TGTGCCAGCAGCCCCTACGGGACAGGGGGGACTGAAGCTTTCTTT.

The V and J genes are TRBV7-2 and TRBJ1-2; no firm D call. Between the trimmed V and J ends, which lost 5 bases and 13 bases, there was a span of 17 bases. Germline lookup yields CDR1 SGHTA and CDR2 FQGNSA. The CDR3 loop spans 12 amino acids. The CDR3 loop reads CASSRALADRTF. CDR3 bases: TGTGCCAGCAGCCGTGCCCTCGCGGATCGCACCTTC.

The chain carries TRBV7-2 and TRBJ2-7; 8 positions agree with TRBD2. Germline CDR1 SGHTA, CDR2 FQGNSA. Trimming took 5 bases from V and 3 from J; bases not matched to a gene: 9. The CDR3 contains 15 residues. The CDR3 region is CASSPTGGGYYEQYF. The CDR3 DNA reads TGTGCCAGCAGCCCCACCGGGGGGGGCTACTACGAGCAGTACTTC.

The CDR3 spells CASSQATGTGAYEQYF. CDR3 DNA sequence: TGCGCCAGCAGCCAGGCTACCGGGACAGGGGCCTACGAGCAGTACTTC. The rearrangement links TRBV4-3 to TRBJ2-7; 10 bases are shared with TRBD1. The V and J ends lost 3 bases and 2 bases, in that order; junction bases with no gene match: 7. The length of the CDR3 is 16 residues. The germline V gene has CDR1 LGHNA and CDR2 YSLEER.

The chain has TRBV21-1 and TRBJ1-4; TRBD1, the table's D call, lacks a check against the DNA. TRBV21-1 is flagged as a pseudogene. The CDR3 totals 17 residues. The CDR3 region has the DNA TGTGCCAGCAGTTCCGACGGGACAGGGGGCGCTGGGGAAAAACTGTTTTTT. Its protein product is CASSSDGTGGAGEKLFF.

The chain uses TRBV19 and TRBJ2-2, with 12 nucleotides matching TRBD2. Germline trimming cut 0 bases from V and 6 bases from J; bases unmatched to any gene: 8. CDR3 size: 18 residues. Germline lookup yields CDR1 LNHDA and CDR2 SQIVND (reference sequence). The CDR3 sequence is CASSIDRLAGVGAGELFF. CDR3 in DNA: TGTGCCAGTAGTATAGATCGACTAGCGGGAGTCGGGGCCGGGGAGCTGTTTTTT.

This clone was observed a handful of times. V gene TRBV7-2 combines with J gene TRBJ2-7; D may be TRBD2 (6 bases). Between the trimmed V and J ends, which lost 0 bases and 3 bases, there was a span of 12 bases. This CDR3 spans 15 amino acids. The germline V gene has CDR1 SGHTA and CDR2 FQGNSA. For the CDR3, the DNA is TGTGCCAGCAGCTTAGCACTAGGCGGGAACTACGAGCAGTACTTC. Translating gives CASSLALGGNYEQYF.

This chain uses TRBV5-1 with TRBJ2-7; 10 nucleotides line up with TRBD1. This CDR3 spans 14 amino acids. Germline V gene lookup returns CDR1 SGHRS and CDR2 YFSETQ. J lost 2 bases, V lost 4 bases, and 3 bases had no gene match. CDR3 sequence: CASSTGQGAYEQYF. The CDR3 DNA follows: TGCGCCAGCAGCACTGGACAGGGGGCCTACGAGCAGTACTTC.

This clone was counted only a few times. The gene calls are TRBV15 and TRBJ1-5, with unresolved D. The germline CDR1 and CDR2 sequences are LNHNV and YYDKDF (reference sequence). Trimming cost V 1 base and J 2 bases, with 12 bases left between them. The CDR3 has 16 amino acids. CDR3 loop: CATSRVLRGRNQPQHF. In DNA, the CDR3 is TGTGCCACCAGCAGAGTTTTGCGAGGGCGCAATCAGCCCCAGCATTTT.

This clone was recorded once. The chain links TRBV20-1 to TRBJ2-3; TRBD2 agrees at 12 bases. The V gene's germline CDR1 is DFQATT and CDR2 SNEGSKA (reference sequence). The length of the CDR3 is 17 residues. J lost 5 bases, V lost 3 bases, and 12 bases had no gene match. The CDR3 loop reads CSASRLAGEEWKDTQYF. The CDR3 coding sequence is TGCAGTGCTAGTCGACTAGCGGGAGAGGAGTGGAAAGATACGCAGTATTTT.

J is TRBJ1-1 and V is TRBV12-5, with a weak D call TRBD1 (6 bases). The V gene lost 4 bases and the J gene lost 5 bases, with 11 bases spanning the gap. The CDR3 sequence is 13 residues long. The germline CDR1 and CDR2 sequences are LGHNT and FRNRAP. In nucleotides, the CDR3 is TGTGCTAGTGGTTCCCAGGGGTGGACTGAAGCTTTCTTT. Its translation is CASGSQGWTEAFF.

This clone was observed once. The chain links TRBV19 to TRBJ1-3; D gene ambiguous. Germline CDR1 and CDR2: LNHDA and SQIVND (reference sequence). The ends were cut back, 6 bases at V and 4 bases at J, with 10 bases in the middle. The CDR3 contains 13 residues. The CDR3 region has the DNA TGTGCCAGTAGGGCATCATCGGGAAACACCATATATTTT. It is translated as CASRASSGNTIYF. Based on the CDR3 plus reference TRBV19 and TRBJ1-3, the full variable domain is DGGITQSPKYLFRKEGQNVTLSCEQNLNHDAMYWYRQDPGQGLRLIYYSQIVNDFQKGDIAEGYSVSREKKESFPLTVTSAQKNPTAFYLCASRASSGNTIYFGEGSWLTVV.

The V gene is TRBV11-3, the J gene TRBJ2-6; 11 nucleotides match TRBD1. Germline V gene lookup returns CDR1 SGHNT and CDR2 YENEEA. J gave up 4 bases and V 5 bases, and 7 bases lay outside the gene matches. This CDR3 is 17 amino acids long. The CDR3 DNA reads TGTGCCAGCAGCACCGGGACAGGGGGTTCGGGGGCCAACGTCCTGACTTTC. Its translation: CASSTGTGGSGANVLTF.

The chain carries TRBV11-2 and TRBJ2-7; TRBD1 aligns across 10 bases. CDR1 and CDR2 from the germline V gene are SGHAT and FQNNGV. Trimming removed 6 bases from V and 2 bases from J; junction bases left unmatched: 7. This CDR3 region has 15 residues. This chain's CDR3 is CASRKPGQGTYEQYF. The CDR3 coding sequence is TGTGCCAGCAGGAAACCGGGACAGGGGACCTACGAGCAGTACTTC.

The rearrangement joins TRBV6-5 to TRBJ1-1; D possibly corresponds to TRBD1 (5 bases). Germline V gives CDR1 MNHEY, CDR2 SVGAGI. The CDR3 runs to 14 residues. The V end was cut by 3 bases, the J end by 9 bases, with 17 bases between. CDR3 in amino acids: CASSYLGRGYQAFF. The CDR3 region has the DNA TGTGCCAGCAGTTATCTCGGGAGGGGATATCAAGCTTTCTTT.

The gene calls are TRBV4-3 and TRBJ2-2; TRBD2 matches at 11 bases. J was trimmed by 3 bases and V by 5 bases; bases with no gene match: 5. The CDR3 spans 16 residues. Germline loops: CDR1 LGHNA, CDR2 YSLEER. CDR3 in amino acids: CASSYGTSGYTGELFF. The CDR3 DNA reads TGCGCCAGCAGCTATGGGACTAGCGGATACACCGGGGAGCTGTTTTTT.

The rearrangement joins TRBV7-2 to TRBJ2-5, with D possibly TRBD2 on 5 matching bases. The CDR3 runs 15 residues. CDR1 and CDR2 from the germline V gene are SGHTA and FQGNSA. V was shortened by 2 bases and J by 9 bases, with 19 bases between the two germline ends. CDR3 region: CASSLRGRAPRAQYF. The DNA of the CDR3 is TGTGCCAGCAGCTTACGTGGGCGGGCCCCTCGGGCCCAGTACTTC.

The V gene is TRBV5-6, the J gene TRBJ2-1; perhaps TRBD2 as D (5 bases). The germline V gene encodes CDR1 SGHDT and CDR2 YYEEEE. V dropped 0 bases and J dropped 8 bases, with 12 bases sitting between them. The CDR3 consists of 14 residues. The DNA for the CDR3 is TGTGCCAGCAGCTTGGCCGAAACTAGTGATGAGCAGTTCTTC. It codes for CASSLAETSDEQFF.